This T cell receptor (beta chain) was profiled in a study of identical twins. Notes on the study in general: While abundant cord blood beta clonotypes carried fewer insertions, memory repertoires showed no such pattern.

The CDR3 spans 12 residues. Germline V gene data show CDR1 as SGHTA and CDR2 as FQGNSA. V gave up 5 bases and J gave up 8 bases, with 12 bases separating them. This clonotype was recorded a few times. Its antigen is not identified. TCRdb re-analysed the 5' RACE reads in MiXCR, keeping a single row per CDR3 protein. The sample has approximately 210,000 distinct CDR3 sequences; approximately 7.1% are singletons. These data are also associated with another study on T cells expressing NK-cell markers. As reported in that work: Out of eight donors sequenced, seven tested HCMV-seropositive and the remaining one seronegative. The sorts in several experiments were restricted to alpha-beta TCR T cells by an anti-gamma-delta TCR antibody. In a group of about 6 donors, dominant NKG2C+ clonotypes represented roughly 1.0-7.5% of CD8+ T cells.

Sequencing used CD8+ T cells sorted from blood. This receptor was obtained from a woman aged 18-29 years in good health. The rearrangement joins TRBV7-2 to TRBJ1-1, with unresolved D. The CDR3 DNA reads as TGTGCCAGCAGCCCCTCCTGGGCCGAAGCTTTCTTT. This sequence encodes CASSPSWAEAFF.